These T cell receptor beta chains were read from a single sample in a study of T cell responses to AZD1222 COVID-19 vaccine. Sequenced by immunoSEQ multiplex PCR; TCRdb stores in-frame clones only, minus some. The sample has 150,000 or so clones; approximately 93% are singletons. The sample here was peripheral blood, taken 28 days after the second AZD1222 dose. Receptors were obtained from an adult who received the AZD1222 COVID-19 vaccine. CDR3s include the opening cysteine and the closing phenylalanine or tryptophan. A D gene is named only where the DNA matches it firmly. Clone size is shown for a subset of rows, as once, few, many or a class of expanded clone.

clone size: .
D gene: .
J gene: TRBJ2-3
V gene: TRBV4-3
CDR3 protein: CASSGTSGADTQYF
CDR3 DNA: TGCGCCAGCTCCGGGACATCGGGGGCAGATACGCAGTATTTT

clone size: .
D gene: .
J gene: TRBJ2-2
V gene: TRBV18
CDR3 protein: CASSPVLATNTGELFF
CDR3 DNA: TGTGCCAGCTCACCCGTACTAGCCACCAACACCGGGGAGCTGTTTTTT

clone size: .
D gene: .
J gene: TRBJ1-2
V gene: TRBV5-6
CDR3 protein: CASSLGTNYGYTF
CDR3 DNA: TGTGCCAGCAGCTTGGGGACCAACTATGGCTACACCTTC

clone size: .
D gene: .
J gene: TRBJ1-2
V gene: TRBV27
CDR3 protein: CATPGAYGYTF
CDR3 DNA: TGTGCCACGCCGGGAGCCTATGGCTACACCTTC

clone size: .
D gene: TRBD2
J gene: TRBJ2-7
V gene: TRBV27
CDR3 protein: CASRPYSTSGAYYEQYF
CDR3 DNA: TGTGCCAGCAGGCCCTACTCGACTAGCGGGGCATACTACGAGCAGTACTTC

clone size: .
D gene: .
J gene: TRBJ2-5
V gene: TRBV16
CDR3 protein: CASSQRSGGRETQYF
CDR3 DNA: TGTGCCAGCAGCCAACGCTCCGGGGGGCGAGAGACCCAGTACTTC

clone size: .
D gene: TRBD2
J gene: TRBJ2-7
V gene: TRBV5-6
CDR3 protein: CASSFGGDSYEQYF
CDR3 DNA: TGTGCCAGCAGCTTTGGGGGGGACTCCTACGAGCAGTACTTC

clone size: .
D gene: .
J gene: TRBJ2-7
V gene: TRBV19
CDR3 protein: CASSIGLGSYEQYF
CDR3 DNA: TGTGCCAGTAGTATAGGACTCGGGTCCTACGAGCAGTACTTC

clone size: .
D gene: .
J gene: TRBJ1-2
V gene: TRBV29-1
CDR3 protein: CSVDWGGYTF
CDR3 DNA: TGCAGCGTAGACTGGGGGGGCTACACCTTC

clone size: .
D gene: TRBD1
J gene: TRBJ1-6
V gene: TRBV27
CDR3 protein: CASSPRQGIFNGSPLHF
CDR3 DNA: TGTGCCAGCAGTCCAAGACAGGGGATATTTAATGGTTCACCCCTCCACTTT

clone size: few
D gene: .
J gene: TRBJ1-3
V gene: TRBV5-1
CDR3 protein: CASSPGTGNTIYF
CDR3 DNA: TGCGCCAGCAGCCCCGGGACTGGAAACACCATATATTTT